The rows below give T cell receptor beta chains drawn from one sample of a study. TCRdb called the RT-PCR reads again in MiXCR, with one record for every CDR3 protein. The sample has about 680,000 distinct CDR3 sequences, 13% to 15% seen once. Sequencing used memory CD4+ T cells from blood. Source of these receptors: a female donor in good health, serving as a healthy control. CDR3s include the opening cysteine and the closing phenylalanine or tryptophan. The D gene is left open where the match is weak. Size tells how often a clone was seen (once, few, many) or the class of an expanded clone, and some rows leave it out.

D gene: TRBD1; V gene: TRBV6-1; clone size: few; J gene: TRBJ1-2; CDR3 DNA: TGTGCCAGCAGAGCCGGGACAGTTAACTATGGCTACACCTTC; CDR3 protein: CASRAGTVNYGYTF
D gene: .; V gene: TRBV29-1; clone size: few; J gene: TRBJ2-2; CDR3 DNA: TGCAGCGTTATTATGAACACCGGGGAGCTGTTTTTT; CDR3 protein: CSVIMNTGELFF
D gene: TRBD2; V gene: TRBV20-1; clone size: .; J gene: TRBJ2-3; CDR3 DNA: TGCAGCCTAGCGGGAGGGAGGGATACGCAGTATTTT; CDR3 protein: CSLAGGRDTQYF
D gene: TRBD1; V gene: TRBV6-6; clone size: many; J gene: TRBJ2-3; CDR3 DNA: TGTGCCAGCAGAACCGGACAGGGGGCGGGGGATACGCAGTATTTT; CDR3 protein: CASRTGQGAGDTQYF
D gene: TRBD2; V gene: TRBV4-1; clone size: .; J gene: TRBJ2-1; CDR3 DNA: TGCGCCAGCAGCCAAGATTGGGGACTAGCGGGGGTCAATGAGCAGTTCTTC; CDR3 protein: CASSQDWGLAGVNEQFF
D gene: TRBD1; V gene: TRBV2; clone size: once; J gene: TRBJ2-2; CDR3 DNA: TGTGCCAGCAGTGGGGACAGGGGGCGCGACACCGGGGAGCTGTTTTTT; CDR3 protein: CASSGDRGRDTGELFF
D gene: .; V gene: TRBV3-1; clone size: few; J gene: TRBJ2-5; CDR3 DNA: TGTGCCAGCAGAGTATCTTGGGGACAAGAGACCCAGTACTTC; CDR3 protein: CASRVSWGQETQYF
D gene: .; V gene: TRBV18; clone size: many; J gene: TRBJ1-1; CDR3 DNA: TGTGCCAGCTCAGTCCCCCCGGGGGAAGCTTTCTTT; CDR3 protein: CASSVPPGEAFF
D gene: TRBD1; V gene: TRBV7-2; clone size: many; J gene: TRBJ1-2; CDR3 DNA: TGTGCCAGCAGCCAGACGACAGGGGCTGGCTACACCTTC; CDR3 protein: CASSQTTGAGYTF
D gene: .; V gene: TRBV30; clone size: .; J gene: TRBJ2-1; CDR3 DNA: TGTGCCTGGAGTCTGGGGGGCTCCTACAATGAGCAGTTCTTC; CDR3 protein: CAWSLGGSYNEQFF
D gene: .; V gene: TRBV7-2; clone size: few; J gene: TRBJ1-2; CDR3 DNA: TGTGCCAGCAGCTCTTCCTCAGGATATGGCTACACCTTC; CDR3 protein: CASSSSSGYGYTF
D gene: .; V gene: TRBV5-4; clone size: few; J gene: TRBJ1-1; CDR3 DNA: TGTGCCAGCAGCTTGAGGTATCCTTACACTGAAGCTTTCTTT; CDR3 protein: CASSLRYPYTEAFF
D gene: TRBD2; V gene: TRBV5-8; clone size: many; J gene: TRBJ2-3; CDR3 DNA: TGTGCCAGCAGCTTTCGAGCTAGCGGGCGAGCAGATACGCAGTATTTT; CDR3 protein: CASSFRASGRADTQYF
D gene: .; V gene: TRBV15; clone size: few; J gene: TRBJ2-7; CDR3 DNA: TGTGCCACCAGCAGAGATCCGGACGGCTCCTACGAGCAGTACTTC; CDR3 protein: CATSRDPDGSYEQYF
D gene: .; V gene: TRBV7-2; clone size: many; J gene: TRBJ2-1; CDR3 DNA: TGTGCCAGCAGGCCCGGGGGTGGTGAGCAGTTCTTC; CDR3 protein: CASRPGGGEQFF
D gene: TRBD2; V gene: TRBV3-1; clone size: few; J gene: TRBJ2-3; CDR3 DNA: TGTGCCAGCAGCCAAGATCGCGGTAGCGGGAGGGAAATAGATACGCAGTATTTT; CDR3 protein: CASSQDRGSGREIDTQYF
D gene: .; V gene: TRBV7-2; clone size: few; J gene: TRBJ1-1; CDR3 DNA: TGTGCCAGCAGCTTGCTACGGATGCCAAGGGGGAACACTGAAGCTTTCTTT; CDR3 protein: CASSLLRMPRGNTEAFF
D gene: .; V gene: TRBV27; clone size: many; J gene: TRBJ2-1; CDR3 DNA: TGTGCCAGCGCCCTCCGCAGGGACAATGAGCAGTTCTTC; CDR3 protein: CASALRRDNEQFF
D gene: TRBD1; V gene: TRBV7-9; clone size: few; J gene: TRBJ2-4; CDR3 DNA: TGTGCCAGCAATCCCGGGACAGGGGATGACATTCAGTACTTC; CDR3 protein: CASNPGTGDDIQYF
D gene: .; V gene: TRBV4-2; clone size: .; J gene: TRBJ1-1; CDR3 DNA: TGTGCCAGCAGCCAAGTCGAAAACATTTTGGAAGCTTTCTTT; CDR3 protein: CASSQVENILEAFF
D gene: TRBD1; V gene: TRBV20-1; clone size: few; J gene: TRBJ1-2; CDR3 DNA: TGCAGTGCTATCGGGACAGATGGCTACACCTTC; CDR3 protein: CSAIGTDGYTF
D gene: TRBD2; V gene: TRBV6-5; clone size: few; J gene: TRBJ2-1; CDR3 DNA: TGTGCCAGCAGCCCGGGACTAGCCTCCCCGGAGCAGTTCTTC; CDR3 protein: CASSPGLASPEQFF
D gene: .; V gene: TRBV5-1; clone size: .; J gene: TRBJ1-1; CDR3 DNA: TGCGCCAGCAGCTCCTCCGGGACCGCTGAGGTGACTTTCTTT; CDR3 protein: CASSSSGTAEVTFF